This TCR beta chain stems from a study of CD8+CD57+ T cells in acquired aplastic anemia. Looking at the study overall: Mean yield of DNA from sorted CD4+ and CD8+ cells was 3.2 ug. Study-wide results and limits: About 27 CD8+ CDR3 sequences were shared between patients and controls.

Patients selected for sequencing had displayed CD8+CD57+ cell expansion by flow cytometry. Receipt of therapy had not occurred in any patient by the time of blood sampling. For CDR3 and TCR beta VDJ profiling, genomic DNA was the template used. TCRdb passed the reads through MiXCR, listing each CDR3 protein once. The top ten hold approximately 2.9% of the sample, which has around 160,000 distinct CDR3 sequences, 40% to 50% seen once. Trimming took 7 bases from V and 7 from J; bases not matched to a gene: 7. Per the germline V gene, CDR1 is LNHDA and CDR2 is SQIVND (reference sequence). The CDR3 is made up of 14 amino acids. In the case of this clonotype: The antigen is unknown.

The J gene is TRBJ2-2, the V gene TRBV19; TRBD1 agrees at 9 bases. Input material: sorted CD4+, CD8+, or CD8+CD57+ T cells (not recorded which) from PBMCs. The clonotype originates from a human donor with aplastic anemia. In nucleotides, the CDR3 is TGTGCCAGTACCTTACAGGGGGCCGGCGGGGAGCTGTTTTTT. Encoded protein: CASTLQGAGGELFF.